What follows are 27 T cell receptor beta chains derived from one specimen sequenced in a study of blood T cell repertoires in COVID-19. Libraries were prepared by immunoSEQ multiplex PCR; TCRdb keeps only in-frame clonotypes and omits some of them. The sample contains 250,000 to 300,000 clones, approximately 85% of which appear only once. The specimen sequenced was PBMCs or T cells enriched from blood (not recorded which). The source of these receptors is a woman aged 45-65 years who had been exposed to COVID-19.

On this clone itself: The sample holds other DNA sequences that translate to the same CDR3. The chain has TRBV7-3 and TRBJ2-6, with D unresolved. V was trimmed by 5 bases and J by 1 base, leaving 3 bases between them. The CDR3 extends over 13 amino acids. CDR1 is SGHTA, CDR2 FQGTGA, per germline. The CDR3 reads CASSPSGANVLTF. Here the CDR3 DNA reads TGTGCCAGCAGCCCTTCTGGGGCCAACGTCCTGACTTTC.

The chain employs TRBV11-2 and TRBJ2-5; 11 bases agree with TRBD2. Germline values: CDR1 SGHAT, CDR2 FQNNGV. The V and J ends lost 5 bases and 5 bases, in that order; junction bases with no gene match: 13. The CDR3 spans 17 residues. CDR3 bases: TGTGCCAGCAGCCCCAGGATAGCGGGGGGGCCGGGGGAGACCCAGTACTTC. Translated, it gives CASSPRIAGGPGETQYF.

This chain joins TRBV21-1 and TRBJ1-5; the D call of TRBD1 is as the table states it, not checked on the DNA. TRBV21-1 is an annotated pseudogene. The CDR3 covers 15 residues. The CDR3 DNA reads TGTGCCAGCAGCAGGGACAGGGGAGGCAATCAGCCCCAGCATTTT. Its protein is CASSRDRGGNQPQHF.

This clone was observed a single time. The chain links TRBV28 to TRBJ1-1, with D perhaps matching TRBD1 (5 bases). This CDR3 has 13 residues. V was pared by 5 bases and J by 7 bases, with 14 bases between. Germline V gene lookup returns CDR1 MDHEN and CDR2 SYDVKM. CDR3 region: CASSDAGFIEAFF. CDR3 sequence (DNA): TGTGCCAGCAGTGATGCAGGGTTTATTGAAGCTTTCTTT.

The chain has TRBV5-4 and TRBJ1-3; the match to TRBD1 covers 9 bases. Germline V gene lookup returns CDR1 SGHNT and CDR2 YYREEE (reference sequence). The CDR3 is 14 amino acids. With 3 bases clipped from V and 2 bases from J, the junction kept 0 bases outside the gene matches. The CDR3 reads CASSWDRAGNTIYF. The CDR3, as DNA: TGTGCCAGCAGCTGGGACAGGGCTGGAAACACCATATATTTT.

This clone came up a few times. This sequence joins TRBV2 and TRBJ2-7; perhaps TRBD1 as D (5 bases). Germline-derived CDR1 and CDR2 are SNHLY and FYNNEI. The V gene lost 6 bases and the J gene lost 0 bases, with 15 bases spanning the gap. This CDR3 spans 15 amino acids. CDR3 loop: CASSIGHSSSYEQYF. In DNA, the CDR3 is TGTGCCAGCAGCATAGGACACTCGAGCTCCTACGAGCAGTACTTC.

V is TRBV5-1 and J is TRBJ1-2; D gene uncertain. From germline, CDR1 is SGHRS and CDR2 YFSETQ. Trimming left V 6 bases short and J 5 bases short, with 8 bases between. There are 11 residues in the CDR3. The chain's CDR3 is CASKEPYGYTF. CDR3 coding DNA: TGCGCCAGCAAGGAGCCTTATGGCTACACCTTC.

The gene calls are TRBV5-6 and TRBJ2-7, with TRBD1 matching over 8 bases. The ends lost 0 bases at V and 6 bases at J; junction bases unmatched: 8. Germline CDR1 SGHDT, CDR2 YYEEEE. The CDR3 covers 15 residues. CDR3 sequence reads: CASSLVGRGRPEQYF. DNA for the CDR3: TGTGCCAGCAGCTTGGTTGGCAGGGGGCGCCCCGAGCAGTACTTC.

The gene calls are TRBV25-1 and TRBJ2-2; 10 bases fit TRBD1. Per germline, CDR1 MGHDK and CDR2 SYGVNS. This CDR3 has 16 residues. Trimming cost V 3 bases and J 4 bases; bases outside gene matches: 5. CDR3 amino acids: CASSDRDRGSTGELFF. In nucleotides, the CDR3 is TGTGCCAGCAGTGATAGGGACAGGGGAAGCACCGGGGAGCTGTTTTTT.

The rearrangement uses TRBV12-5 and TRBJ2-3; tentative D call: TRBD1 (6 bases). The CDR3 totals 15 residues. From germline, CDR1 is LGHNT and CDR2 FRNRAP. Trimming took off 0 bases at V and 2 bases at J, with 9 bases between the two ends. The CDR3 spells CASGLVQGATDTQYF. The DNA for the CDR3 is TGTGCTAGTGGTTTGGTACAGGGCGCCACAGATACGCAGTATTTT.

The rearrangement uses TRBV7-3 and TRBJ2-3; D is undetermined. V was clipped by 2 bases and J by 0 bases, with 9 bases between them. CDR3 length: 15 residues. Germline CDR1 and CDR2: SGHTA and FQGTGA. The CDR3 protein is CASSLGRLSTDTQYF. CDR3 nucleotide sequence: TGTGCCAGCAGCTTAGGCAGGCTGAGCACAGATACGCAGTATTTT.

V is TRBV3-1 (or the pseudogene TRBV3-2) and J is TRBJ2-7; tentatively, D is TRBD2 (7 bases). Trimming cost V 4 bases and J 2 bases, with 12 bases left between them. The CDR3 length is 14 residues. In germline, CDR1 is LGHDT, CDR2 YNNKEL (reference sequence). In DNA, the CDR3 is TGTGCCAGCAGCCGGGGGGGCGGACCCTACGAGCAGTACTTC. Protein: CASSRGGGPYEQYF.

Here the CDR3 reads CASGRGYQPQHF. Written as DNA, the CDR3 is TGTGCTAGTGGTAGGGGGTATCAGCCCCAGCATTTT. V and J are TRBV12-5 and TRBJ1-5, with D perhaps matching TRBD1 (6 bases). CDR1 and CDR2 from the germline V gene are LGHNT and FRNRAP. CDR3 length: 12 residues. V lost 5 bases to trimming and J lost 5 bases, with 7 bases between them.

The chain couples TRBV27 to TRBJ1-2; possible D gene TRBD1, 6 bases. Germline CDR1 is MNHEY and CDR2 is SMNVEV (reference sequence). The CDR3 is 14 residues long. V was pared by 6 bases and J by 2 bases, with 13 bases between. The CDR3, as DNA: TGTGCCAGCAGATGGGGGGGCTCAAACTATGGCTACACCTTC. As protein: CASRWGGSNYGYTF.

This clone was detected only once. CDR3 protein: CASSQDKGGSYEQYF. CDR3 bases: TGTGCCAGCAGCCAAGATAAAGGGGGTTCCTACGAGCAGTACTTC. The rearrangement joins TRBV3-1 (or the pseudogene TRBV3-2) to TRBJ2-7; tentatively, D is TRBD1 (6 bases). The V gene's germline CDR1 is LGHDT and CDR2 YNNKEL (reference sequence). V lost 0 bases and J 1 base, leaving 10 bases between the germline ends. The length of the CDR3 is 15 residues.

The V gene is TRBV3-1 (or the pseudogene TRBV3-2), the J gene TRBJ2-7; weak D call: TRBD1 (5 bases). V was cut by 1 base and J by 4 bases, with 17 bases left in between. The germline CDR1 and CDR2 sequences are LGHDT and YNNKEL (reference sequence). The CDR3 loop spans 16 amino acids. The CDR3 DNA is TGTGCCAGCAGCCAAGGCGTGGGGCAGCCTCCTTACGAGCAGTACTTC. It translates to CASSQGVGQPPYEQYF.

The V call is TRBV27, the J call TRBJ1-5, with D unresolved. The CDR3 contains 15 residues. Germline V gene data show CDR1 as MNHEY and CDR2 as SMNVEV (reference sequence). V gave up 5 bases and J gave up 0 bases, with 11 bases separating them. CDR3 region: CASSHSPYSNQPQHF. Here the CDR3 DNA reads TGTGCCAGCAGTCACTCCCCTTATAGCAATCAGCCCCAGCATTTT.

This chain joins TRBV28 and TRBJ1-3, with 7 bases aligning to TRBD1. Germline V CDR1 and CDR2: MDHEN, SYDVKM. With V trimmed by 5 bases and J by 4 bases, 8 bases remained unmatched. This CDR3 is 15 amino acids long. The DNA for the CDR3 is TGTGCCAGCAGTCCGGGCCCGGGACAGGGAAACACCATATATTTT. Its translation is CASSPGPGQGNTIYF. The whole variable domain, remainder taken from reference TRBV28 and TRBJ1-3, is DVKVTQSSRYLVKRTGEKVFLECVQDMDHENMFWYRQDPGLGLRLIYFSYDVKMKEKGDIPEGYSVSREKKERFSLILESASTNQTSMYLCASSPGPGQGNTIYFGEGSWLTVV.

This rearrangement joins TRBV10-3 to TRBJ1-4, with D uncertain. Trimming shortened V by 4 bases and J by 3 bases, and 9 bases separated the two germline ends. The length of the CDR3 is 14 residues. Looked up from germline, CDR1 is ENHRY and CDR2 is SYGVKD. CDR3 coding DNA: TGTGCCATCAGTGGCGGCAGTCCTAATGAAAAACTGTTTTTT. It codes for CAISGGSPNEKLFF.

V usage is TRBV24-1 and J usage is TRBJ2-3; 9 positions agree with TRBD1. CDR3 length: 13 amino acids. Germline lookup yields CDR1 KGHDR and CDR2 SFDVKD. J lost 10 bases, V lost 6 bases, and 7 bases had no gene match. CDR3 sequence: CATSLGTGSPQYF. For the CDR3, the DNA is TGTGCCACCAGTCTTGGGACAGGGTCCCCGCAGTATTTT.

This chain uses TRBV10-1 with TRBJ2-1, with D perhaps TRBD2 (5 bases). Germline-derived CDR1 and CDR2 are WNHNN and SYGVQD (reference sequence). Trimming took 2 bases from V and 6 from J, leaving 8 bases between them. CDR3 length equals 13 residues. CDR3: CASSEGLTNEQFF. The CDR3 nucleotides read TGCGCCAGCAGTGAGGGACTTACCAATGAGCAGTTCTTC.

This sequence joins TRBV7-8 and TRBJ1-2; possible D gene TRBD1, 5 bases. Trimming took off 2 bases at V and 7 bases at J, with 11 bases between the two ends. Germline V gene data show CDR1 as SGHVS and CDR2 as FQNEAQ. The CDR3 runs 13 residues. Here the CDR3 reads CASSLIREGGYTF. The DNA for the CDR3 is TGTGCCAGCAGCTTAATCAGGGAAGGTGGCTACACCTTC.

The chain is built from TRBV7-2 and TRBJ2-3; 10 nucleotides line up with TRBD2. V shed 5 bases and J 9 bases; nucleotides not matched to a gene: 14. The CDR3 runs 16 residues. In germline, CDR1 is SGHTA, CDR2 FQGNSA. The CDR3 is CASSTQLAGVGQTQYF. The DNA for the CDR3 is TGTGCCAGCAGCACCCAGCTAGCGGGGGTGGGCCAAACGCAGTATTTT.

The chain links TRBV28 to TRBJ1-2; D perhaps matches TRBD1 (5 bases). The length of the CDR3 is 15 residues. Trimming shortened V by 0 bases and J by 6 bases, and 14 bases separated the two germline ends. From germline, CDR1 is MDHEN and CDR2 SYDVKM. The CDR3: CASSLWAGGSNGYTF. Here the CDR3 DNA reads TGTGCCAGCAGTTTATGGGCGGGGGGTTCCAATGGCTACACCTTC.

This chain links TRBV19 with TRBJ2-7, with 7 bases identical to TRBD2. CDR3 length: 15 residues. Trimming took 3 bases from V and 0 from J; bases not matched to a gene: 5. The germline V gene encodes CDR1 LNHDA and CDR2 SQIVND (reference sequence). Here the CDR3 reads CASSIGAGSSYEQYF. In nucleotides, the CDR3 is TGTGCCAGTAGTATCGGAGCGGGGAGCTCCTACGAGCAGTACTTC.

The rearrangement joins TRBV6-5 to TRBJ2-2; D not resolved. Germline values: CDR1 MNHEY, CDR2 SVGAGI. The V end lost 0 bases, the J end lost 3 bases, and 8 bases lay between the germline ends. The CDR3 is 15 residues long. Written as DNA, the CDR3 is TGTGCCAGCAGTTACTCACGGAGACACACCGGGGAGCTGTTTTTT. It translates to CASSYSRRHTGELFF.

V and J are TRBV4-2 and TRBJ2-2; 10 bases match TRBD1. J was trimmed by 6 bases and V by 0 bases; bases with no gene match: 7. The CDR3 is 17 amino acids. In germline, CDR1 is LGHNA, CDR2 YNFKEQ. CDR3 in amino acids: CASSQEVPGTGAGELFF. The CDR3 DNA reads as TGTGCCAGCAGCCAAGAGGTTCCCGGGACAGGGGCCGGGGAGCTGTTTTTT.